This T cell receptor beta chain was recovered during a study of T cells in Graves' hyperthyroidism and ophthalmopathy. Findings of the study overall: Blood also showed most of the thyroid clonotypes that were expanded above 0.001.

This clonotype was counted many times. Its specificity is unknown. Exclusion of patients followed from uncontrolled infection, other autoimmune disease, pregnancy or lactation. RNA transcripts gave rise to amplified TCR beta CDR3 regions. First-round RT-PCR with HTBI primers amplified the TCR CDR3 region. In TCRdb, the multiplex PCR reads were re-called with MiXCR into one record per CDR3 protein. Altogether 560,000 or so distinct CDR3 sequences are present, 20% being singletons, with the ten largest covering 45% to 50%. The length of the CDR3 is 15 residues. The V gene's germline CDR1 is KGHSH and CDR2 LQKENI. With 2 bases clipped from V and 4 bases from J, the junction kept 2 bases outside the gene matches.

The TCR was taken from a middle-aged man with Graves' ophthalmopathy. The chain combines TRBV18 with TRBJ2-7; TRBD2 matches at 13 bases. The sample consisted of blood. CDR3: CASSPGTSGEYEQYF. DNA for the CDR3: TGTGCCAGCTCACCAGGGACTAGCGGGGAATACGAGCAGTACTTC.